This is a list of T cell receptor beta chains from one sample in a study of PD-1 blockade in classical Hodgkin lymphoma. The data were produced by immunoSEQ multiplex PCR, yet TCRdb's version contains in-frame clones alone and is incomplete. This sample carries roughly 41,000 clones, roughly 80% of them seen once, and the ten largest clones take 20% to 25%. Sequences were derived from peripheral blood mononuclear cells (PBMCs), sampled at baseline. All receptors derive from a human donor with classical Hodgkin lymphoma. The CDR3 runs from the conserved cysteine through the conserved F or W. A D gene is named only where the DNA matches it firmly. Clone sizes are given selectively: once, few, many, or a class where the clone is expanded.

TRBV30	TRBD1	TRBJ2-1	.	TGTGCCTGGAGGGGGACAGCCTACAATGAGCAGTTCTTC	CAWRGTAYNEQFF
TRBV7-2	TRBD1	TRBJ1-5	once	TGTGCCAGCAGCGCACAGGGGGGCAATCAGCCCCAGCATTTT	CASSAQGGNQPQHF
TRBV7-2	.	TRBJ1-5	.	TGTGCCAGCAGCCTAAAGGTTAGCAATCAGCCCCAGCATTTT	CASSLKVSNQPQHF
TRBV25-1	.	TRBJ1-1	.	TGTGCCAGCAGTGAGAGGATGGGATCCCCTGAAGCTTTCTTT	CASSERMGSPEAFF
TRBV29-1	.	TRBJ1-3	.	TGCAGCGTTTTGGTCGGAAACACCATATATTTT	CSVLVGNTIYF
TRBV9	TRBD1	TRBJ2-7	once	TGTGCCAGCAGCATTCAACAGGGGTACGAGCAGTACTTC	CASSIQQGYEQYF
TRBV5-5	.	TRBJ2-3	.	TGTGCCAGCAGCCCAAGCGACTTGCGAACCACAGATACGCAGTATTTT	CASSPSDLRTTDTQYF
TRBV2	.	TRBJ1-1	.	TGTGCCAGCAACGCCCGGTGGCTGAACACTGAAGCTTTCTTT	CASNARWLNTEAFF
TRBV5-1	TRBD1	TRBJ1-1	once	TGCGCCAGCAGCGTGGGACAGGGGGCGAACACTGAAGCTTTCTTT	CASSVGQGANTEAFF
TRBV7-2	.	TRBJ1-2	many	TGTGCCAGCAGCCCCCAGGGTGGCCCCTATGGCTACACCTTC	CASSPQGGPYGYTF
TRBV29-1	.	TRBJ1-2	.	TGCAGCTTTGGTGCCCTCCCGAGGGACTATGGCTACACCTTC	CSFGALPRDYGYTF
TRBV6-5	.	TRBJ2-7	.	TGTGCCAGCAGGGTCACTGCTGACTCCTACGAGCAGTACTTC	CASRVTADSYEQYF
TRBV6-4	.	TRBJ2-1	.	TGTGCCAGCAGTGACTTTAACGGGAATGAGCAGTTCTTC	CASSDFNGNEQFF
TRBV30	.	TRBJ2-2	few	TGTGCCTGGAGTGTGACCGGGGAGCTGTTTTTT	CAWSVTGELFF
TRBV27	.	TRBJ1-1	.	TGTGCCAGCAGTTTATCTCCAGGGATGAACACTGAAGCTTTCTTT	CASSLSPGMNTEAFF
TRBV19	TRBD2	TRBJ2-7	.	TGTGCCAGTAGTCTTCGCGCGGGGGGGAGCTCCTACGAGCAGTACTTC	CASSLRAGGSSYEQYF
TRBV30	TRBD1	TRBJ2-2	.	TGTGCCTGGAGTGCCCTCCTCGGACAGGCGAACACCGGGGAGCTGTTTTTT	CAWSALLGQANTGELFF
TRBV7-8	TRBD2	TRBJ2-1	.	TGTGCCAGCAGCCCGCAGTCTGCAGCGGGAGGAGCTTACAATGAGCAGTTCTTC	CASSPQSAAGGAYNEQFF
TRBV5-1	TRBD2	TRBJ2-7	.	TGCGCCAGCAGCCACCCGACTAGCAGCTACGAGCAGTACTTC	CASSHPTSSYEQYF
TRBV7-9	.	TRBJ1-2	few	TGTGCCAGCAGCCTGACGGAGGGAGGGAATGGCTACACCTTC	CASSLTEGGNGYTF
TRBV6-5	.	TRBJ1-1	few	TGTGCCAGCAGGGACAGCGCTTTTACTGAAGCTTTCTTT	CASRDSAFTEAFF
TRBV18	.	TRBJ1-1	once	TGTGCCAGCTCACCACAGTTAGGGGAGAACACTGAAGCTTTCTTT	CASSPQLGENTEAFF
TRBV28	.	TRBJ2-7	.	TGTGCCAGCAGTTTACAGAGTTTTGAGCAGTACTTC	CASSLQSFEQYF
TRBV5-8	TRBD2	TRBJ2-2	.	TGTGCCAGCAGGGGTAGCGGGGACGCCGGGGAGCTGTTTTTT	CASRGSGDAGELFF
TRBV7-2	.	TRBJ2-3	.	TGTGCCAGCAGCTTACGGTCGACGCAGTATTTT	CASSLRSTQYF
TRBV7-9	TRBD1	TRBJ2-1	few	TGTGCCAGCAGCTCACCGGGACAGGTTTTCTTC	CASSSPGQVFF
TRBV7-2	TRBD2	TRBJ2-1	once	TGTGCCAGCAGCTTAGGGTGGACTAGCAATGAGCAGTTCTTC	CASSLGWTSNEQFF
TRBV18	.	TRBJ1-4	.	TGTGCCAGCTCACCACAGGGCGCCCGTAATGAAAAACTGTTTTTT	CASSPQGARNEKLFF
TRBV30	.	TRBJ1-5	many	TGTGCCTTCCGGGGGACGGAGAATCAGCCCCAGCATTTT	CAFRGTENQPQHF
TRBV6-5	TRBD1	TRBJ1-1	few	TGTGCCAGCAGGCCGACGCCGACAGGGGGCACTGAAGCTTTCTTT	CASRPTPTGGTEAFF
TRBV28	.	TRBJ2-3	.	TGTGCCAGCAGCCTAAGTGGGGCGCAAACAGATACGCAGTATTTT	CASSLSGAQTDTQYF
TRBV28	.	TRBJ1-5	few	TGTGCCAGCAGCCAAGTTCAGCCCCAGCATTTT	CASSQVQPQHF
TRBV6-5	TRBD2	TRBJ2-7	few	TGTGCCAGCAGTTACTCCGGGGGGGGCGACTCCTACGAGCAGTACTTC	CASSYSGGGDSYEQYF